Below, 25 T cell receptor beta chains from the same sample are listed, as sequenced in a study of T cell responses to AZD1222 COVID-19 vaccine. Sequencing was performed with immunoSEQ multiplex PCR; in TCRdb, only in-frame clones are kept and a portion is missing. The sample consists of roughly 66,000 clones, 88% of them appearing once. Here the sequenced sample was peripheral blood, taken 28 days after the second dose of the MenACWY control vaccine. The receptors shown here come from an adult who received the MenACWY meningococcal vaccine as a control.

This chain connects TRBV25-1 to TRBJ2-5; D ambiguous. CDR3 length equals 11 residues. CDR1 and CDR2 (germline): MGHDK, SYGVNS. Trimming removed 3 bases at V and 5 bases at J, with 4 bases between. The CDR3 loop is CASSDRETQYF. The CDR3 nucleotides are TGTGCCAGCAGTGACAGGGAGACCCAGTACTTC.

V usage is TRBV19 and J usage is TRBJ1-5; D gene unclear. CDR3 size: 13 residues. V lost 0 bases and J 7 bases, leaving 7 bases between the germline ends. Germline CDR1 is LNHDA and CDR2 is SQIVND (reference sequence). In DNA, the CDR3 is TGTGCCAGTAGTATAGATCCCGTGCAGCCCCAGCATTTT. Translating it yields CASSIDPVQPQHF.

This chain links TRBV19 with TRBJ2-7, with a possible D match to TRBD2 (6 bases). The V gene lost 4 bases and the J gene lost 0 bases, with 13 bases spanning the gap. Germline V gene lookup returns CDR1 LNHDA and CDR2 SQIVND (reference sequence). This CDR3 has 15 amino acids. The CDR3 loop is CASSRFWEVSYEQYF. In DNA, the CDR3 is TGTGCCAGTAGTAGATTTTGGGAGGTCTCCTACGAGCAGTACTTC.

The rearrangement links TRBV30 to TRBJ1-3, with unresolved D. The CDR3 has 13 residues. V gave up 0 bases and J gave up 4 bases, with 7 bases separating them. Germline V gene data show CDR1 as GTSNPN and CDR2 as SVGIG (reference sequence). Here the CDR3 reads CAWSVIEGNTIYF. The CDR3 region has the DNA TGTGCCTGGAGTGTAATAGAAGGAAACACCATATATTTT.

This sequence joins TRBV30 and TRBJ2-1, with D maybe TRBD1 (5 bases). The CDR3 has 22 residues. The ends were cut back, 5 bases at V and 6 bases at J, with 41 bases in the middle. Germline CDR1 GTSNPN, CDR2 SVGIG (reference sequence). The CDR3 spells CAWEPPRKPSPTQVTLSNEQFF. In nucleotides, the CDR3 is TGTGCCTGGGAACCTCCAAGAAAACCCTCTCCTACACAGGTGACATTGAGCAATGAGCAGTTCTTC.

This chain uses TRBV28 with TRBJ1-6; a weak D match, TRBD1 (5 bases). The germline V gene has CDR1 MDHEN and CDR2 SYDVKM. V lost 6 bases to trimming and J lost 0 bases, with 12 bases between them. The CDR3 runs to 16 residues. The CDR3 DNA reads as TGTGCCAGCAGGACGACAGTAAGCTCCTATAATTCACCCCTCCACTTT. It encodes CASRTTVSSYNSPLHF.

This clone was seen a single time. Here the CDR3 reads CASSPLLRVRTKNIQYF. CDR3 nucleotides: TGTGCCAGCAGCCCCCTCCTGAGGGTAAGAACCAAAAACATTCAGTACTTC. The gene calls are TRBV7-4 and TRBJ2-4; perhaps TRBD2 as D (5 bases). CDR1 is SGHVT, CDR2 SQSDAQ, per germline. The CDR3 is 17 amino acids. Trimming took 5 bases from V and 2 from J, leaving 19 bases between them.

The chain has TRBV9 and TRBJ2-7; D might be TRBD2 (6 bases). CDR1 and CDR2 from the germline V gene are SGDLS and YYNGEE. V lost 5 bases and J lost 5, with 11 bases in between. The CDR3 has 12 amino acids. The CDR3 loop reads CASSGIADEQYF. In DNA form, the CDR3 reads TGTGCCAGCAGTGGTATAGCGGACGAGCAGTACTTC. Full variable domain (missing parts from reference TRBV9 and TRBJ2-7): DSGVTQTPKHLITATGQRVTLRCSPRSGDLSVYWYQQSLDQGLQFLIQYYNGEERAKGNILERFSAQQFPDLHSELNLSSLELGDSALYFCASSGIADEQYFGPGTRLTVT.

The V and J genes are TRBV19 and TRBJ2-7; TRBD1 matches 8 bases. Unmatched junction bases numbered 8, after V lost 4 bases and J lost 0 bases. CDR3 length equals 16 residues. The germline V gene has CDR1 LNHDA and CDR2 SQIVND (reference sequence). CDR3 sequence (DNA): TGTGCCAGTAGTAGCCCAGGGGACAGGAGCTCCTACGAGCAGTACTTC. Amino acids: CASSSPGDRSSYEQYF. The entire variable domain, with the rest obtained from reference TRBV19 and TRBJ2-7, is as follows: DGGITQSPKYLFRKEGQNVTLSCEQNLNHDAMYWYRQDPGQGLRLIYYSQIVNDFQKGDIAEGYSVSREKKESFPLTVTSAQKNPTAFYLCASSSPGDRSSYEQYFGPGTRLTVT.

V is TRBV7-9 and J is TRBJ2-1; D is perhaps TRBD2 (5 bases). Germline V gene lookup returns CDR1 SEHNR and CDR2 FQNEAQ (reference sequence). The CDR3 loop spans 17 amino acids. The V end lost 5 bases, the J end lost 3 bases, and 20 bases lay between the germline ends. CDR3 nucleotides: TGTGCCAGCAGCGTCGGACCTGACCCGGGGATCTACAATGAGCAGTTCTTC. This codes for CASSVGPDPGIYNEQFF.

This clone appeared a single time. V and J are TRBV7-2 and TRBJ2-5; 10 positions agree with TRBD2. Germline V CDR1 and CDR2: SGHTA, FQGNSA. This CDR3 spans 15 amino acids. After removal of 5 bases from V and 2 bases from J, the junction contained 5 bases not matched to a gene. The CDR3: CASSPSSGRQETQYF. The CDR3 bases are TGTGCCAGCAGCCCCTCTAGCGGGAGACAAGAGACCCAGTACTTC.

The chain has TRBV28 and TRBJ2-6, with D perhaps assigned TRBD1 or TRBD2 (5 bases each). This CDR3 region has 15 residues. Per the germline V gene, CDR1 is MDHEN and CDR2 is SYDVKM. Trimming left V 5 bases short and J 0 bases short, with 8 bases between. The CDR3 coding sequence is TGTGCCAGCAGTACGGGGCACTCTGGGGCCAACGTCCTGACTTTC. It translates to CASSTGHSGANVLTF. The full variable domain, completed using reference TRBV28 and TRBJ2-6, is DVKVTQSSRYLVKRTGEKVFLECVQDMDHENMFWYRQDPGLGLRLIYFSYDVKMKEKGDIPEGYSVSREKKERFSLILESASTNQTSMYLCASSTGHSGANVLTFGAGSRLTVL.

V usage is TRBV6-5 and J usage is TRBJ2-3, with a tentative D call TRBD2 (5 bases). Germline assignment: CDR1 MNHEY and CDR2 SVGAGI. The CDR3 has 14 amino acids. V was cut by 6 bases and J by 0 bases, with 10 bases left in between. In nucleotides, the CDR3 is TGTGCCAGCAGGAGGGTCCCCAGCACAGATACGCAGTATTTT. Translated: CASRRVPSTDTQYF.

The V gene is TRBV10-3, the J gene TRBJ1-1; no firm D call. The CDR3 runs 15 residues. The ends were cut back, 1 base at V and 4 bases at J, with 13 bases in the middle. CDR1 is ENHRY, CDR2 SYGVKD, per germline. CDR3 sequence reads: CAISEWAKGSTEAFF. CDR3 nucleotides: TGTGCCATCAGTGAGTGGGCGAAGGGAAGCACTGAAGCTTTCTTT.

The chain has TRBV7-8 and TRBJ1-2; a weak D match, TRBD1 (5 bases). The V end lost 5 bases, the J end lost 4 bases, and 14 bases lay between the germline ends. The CDR3 length is 14 residues. Germline lookup yields CDR1 SGHVS and CDR2 FQNEAQ. CDR3 amino acids: CASSPGGESYGYTF. The CDR3 DNA reads TGTGCCAGCAGCCCGGGGGGGGAATCCTATGGCTACACCTTC.

The V call is TRBV9, the J call TRBJ2-7, with D uncertain. This CDR3 is 14 amino acids long. Germline CDR1 reads SGDLS; CDR2 reads YYNGEE. Trimming removed 4 bases at V and 2 bases at J, with 13 bases between. The chain's CDR3 is CASSPSNAAYEQYF. As DNA, the CDR3 is TGTGCCAGCAGCCCCTCTAACGCGGCCTACGAGCAGTACTTC.

The V and J genes are TRBV19 and TRBJ1-2; TRBD1 might be the D (5 bases). V was trimmed by 7 bases and J by 2 bases, leaving 20 bases between them. The CDR3 sequence is 16 residues long. Germline CDR1 LNHDA, CDR2 SQIVND (reference sequence). CDR3 sequence: CASTGGNRIFNYGYTF. In DNA form, the CDR3 reads TGTGCCAGTACCGGTGGAAACAGGATTTTCAACTATGGCTACACCTTC. The whole variable domain, filled in from reference TRBV19 and TRBJ1-2, reads DGGITQSPKYLFRKEGQNVTLSCEQNLNHDAMYWYRQDPGQGLRLIYYSQIVNDFQKGDIAEGYSVSREKKESFPLTVTSAQKNPTAFYLCASTGGNRIFNYGYTFGSGTRLTVV.

This chain joins TRBV11-2 and TRBJ2-7; perhaps TRBD2 as D (7 bases). V was trimmed by 5 bases and J by 3 bases, leaving 14 bases between them. Germline V gives CDR1 SGHAT, CDR2 FQNNGV. CDR3 length: 14 residues. This CDR3 is CASSTAGAIYEQYF. The CDR3 DNA sequence: TGTGCCAGCAGCACCGCGGGGGCGATCTACGAGCAGTACTTC.

The V and J genes are TRBV10-2 and TRBJ1-2; D is undetermined. CDR1 WSHSY and CDR2 SAAADI come from the germline V gene. This CDR3 contains 14 residues. The V and J ends lost 0 bases and 4 bases respectively, with 9 bases between them. The CDR3 loop is CASSESTLSYGYTF. As DNA, the CDR3 is TGCGCCAGCAGTGAGTCGACTCTCAGCTATGGCTACACCTTC.

This rearrangement joins TRBV5-1 to TRBJ2-1; 10 positions match TRBD1. This CDR3 contains 14 residues. The V gene's germline CDR1 is SGHRS and CDR2 YFSETQ. Trimming cost V 6 bases and J 6 bases; bases outside gene matches: 6. CDR3 loop: CASTGTGELNEQFF. For the CDR3, the DNA is TGCGCCAGCACCGGGACAGGGGAACTCAATGAGCAGTTCTTC.

V gene TRBV5-6 combines with J gene TRBJ1-4; D gene unclear. The V gene's germline CDR1 is SGHDT and CDR2 YYEEEE. The CDR3 runs 14 residues. V lost 4 bases and J 5 bases, leaving 12 bases between the germline ends. The CDR3 bases are TGTGCCAGCAGCCCTGATCCCCTCAATGAAAAACTGTTTTTT. Residues: CASSPDPLNEKLFF.

V is TRBV5-1 and J is TRBJ2-3; 8 nucleotides agree with TRBD2. Germline-derived CDR1 and CDR2 are SGHRS and YFSETQ. The CDR3 runs to 16 residues. J was trimmed by 5 bases and V by 4 bases; bases with no gene match: 12. The CDR3 is CASSQLAGNVGDTQYF. CDR3 nucleotides: TGCGCCAGCAGCCAGTTAGCGGGGAATGTGGGAGATACGCAGTATTTT.

This rearrangement joins TRBV28 to TRBJ1-2, with 10 bases that match TRBD1. The V gene end was trimmed by 5 bases and the J gene end by 4 bases; junction bases not matched to a gene: 4. The length of the CDR3 is 14 residues. Germline V gene data show CDR1 as MDHEN and CDR2 as SYDVKM. As DNA, the CDR3 is TGTGCCAGCAGTCCAGGGGACAGGGGCTATGGCTACACCTTC. Encoded protein: CASSPGDRGYGYTF.

The chain carries TRBV19 and TRBJ1-6; D not certain. Per the germline V gene, CDR1 is LNHDA and CDR2 is SQIVND (reference sequence). V lost 6 bases and J 5 bases, leaving 8 bases between the germline ends. There are 13 residues in the CDR3. The CDR3 region has the DNA TGTGCCAGTAGAGGGTCGGATAATTCACCCCTCCACTTT. Its protein product is CASRGSDNSPLHF.

The chain carries TRBV27 and TRBJ2-2; 7 positions match TRBD2. V lost 8 bases, J lost 6 bases, and 12 bases stayed unmatched. CDR1 is MNHEY, CDR2 SMNVEV, per germline (reference sequence). This CDR3 has 15 amino acids. CDR3: CASAMGRGGAGELFF. In DNA, the CDR3 is TGTGCCAGCGCGATGGGGAGGGGAGGCGCCGGGGAGCTGTTTTTT.